Listed below are T cell receptor beta chains from one sample, sequenced in a study of immune heterogeneity within non-small cell lung tumors. Via MiXCR, TCRdb re-called the multiplex PCR reads, giving one row per CDR3 protein. The sample records under 13,000 distinct CDR3 sequences, approximately 29% being singletons. The sample consisted of lung tumor tissue. These receptors were taken from a woman between 45 and 65 years old with non-small cell lung cancer. Both conserved end residues are part of each CDR3. D genes are given only for firm matches. Rows may omit the clone size; those that give it use once, few, many or a size class.

TRBV30	TRBD2	NA	TRBJ2-3	CAWSVTSGTDTQYF	TGTGCCTGGAGCGTCACTAGCGGGACAGATACGCAGTATTTT
TRBV7-7	NA	many	TRBJ2-7	CASSLESGNSYEQYF	TGTGCTAGCAGCTTAGAGTCAGGGAACTCCTACGAGCAGTACTTC
TRBV12-3/TRBV12-4	TRBD2	few	TRBJ2-1	CASTRTSGPYNEQFF	TGTGCCAGCACCCGGACTAGCGGACCCTACAATGAGCAGTTCTTC
TRBV4-1	NA	NA	TRBJ2-7	CASSQGGGGGNSYEQYF	TGCGCCAGCAGCCAAGGGGGGGGGGGCGGGAACTCCTACGAGCAGTACTTC
TRBV28	NA	many	TRBJ1-6	CASRREKYNSPLHF	TGTGCCAGCAGACGGGAGAAGTATAATTCACCCCTCCACTTT
TRBV5-1	NA	medium-sized	TRBJ2-1	CASSLETGLYNEQFF	TGCGCCAGCAGCTTAGAGACGGGGCTCTACAATGAGCAGTTCTTC
TRBV28	TRBD1	many	TRBJ1-2	CASGDRAKGYTF	TGTGCCAGCGGCGACAGGGCAAAAGGCTACACCTTC
TRBV12-5	NA	many	TRBJ1-2	CASGLTTSQGYTF	TGTGCTAGTGGTTTGACCACGTCTCAAGGCTACACCTTC
TRBV20-1	TRBD2	few	TRBJ2-1	CSARVSSGRHEQFF	TGCAGTGCTAGAGTTTCTAGCGGGAGACATGAGCAGTTCTTC
TRBV18	NA	NA	TRBJ1-5	CASSPYRGPSNQNQHF	TGTGCCAGCTCCCCCTATAGAGGGCCGAGCAATCAGAACCAGCATTTT
TRBV12-3/TRBV12-4	NA	many	TRBJ1-5	CASTPRGGNQPQHF	TGTGCCAGCACCCCGAGGGGTGGCAATCAGCCCCAGCATTTT
TRBV5-6	NA	few	TRBJ1-1	CASSLSDRNTEAFF	TGTGCCAGCAGCTTGTCGGACAGGAACACTGAAGCTTTCTTT
TRBV27	NA	medium-sized	TRBJ2-7	CASQRLLGYRSYEQYF	TGTGCCAGCCAAAGGTTACTGGGGTATCGATCCTACGAGCAGTACTTC
TRBV12-3/TRBV12-4	NA	many	TRBJ2-2	CASSPTRGTGELFF	TGTGCCAGCAGTCCAACACGTGGCACCGGGGAGCTGTTTTTT
TRBV28	NA	NA	TRBJ2-7	CASSPTTRYEQYF	TGTGCCAGCAGTCCCACTACCCGTTACGAGCAGTACTTC
TRBV6-1	NA	many	TRBJ1-5	CASSSQSQPQHF	TGTGCCAGCAGTTCCCAGAGTCAGCCCCAGCATTTT